This is a list of T cell receptor beta chains from one sample in a study of T cells in Graves' hyperthyroidism and ophthalmopathy. TCRdb passed the multiplex PCR reads through MiXCR, listing each CDR3 protein once. The table shows approximately 400,000 distinct CDR3 sequences, with around 15% occurring only once. Sequencing input: blood. The receptors stem from a man aged 45-65 years with Graves' ophthalmopathy. The CDR3 runs from the conserved cysteine through the conserved F or W. A D gene is named only where the DNA matches it firmly. The size entry is marked missing in some rows and otherwise reads once, few, many or a size class.

>TRBV6-1|TRBJ2-1|TRBD2|many
TGTGCCAGCAGCACTAGCGGGGCCAATGAGCAGTTCTTC
CASSTSGANEQFF
>TRBV28|TRBJ1-2|-|many
TGTGCCAGCAGTTTTACGGGGACAAGATCCCTTGCGCGTGGCTACACCTTC
CASSFTGTRSLARGYTF
>TRBV5-5|TRBJ2-5|-|-
TGTGCCAGCAGCTTGCTGCCGGGAGCGGTCCAGTACTTC
CASSLLPGAVQYF
>TRBV19|TRBJ2-1|-|many
TGTGCCAGTAGTATAGAGGGGAATGAGCAGTTCTTC
CASSIEGNEQFF
>TRBV18|TRBJ2-1|TRBD2|-
TGTGCCAGCTCACCCCCACTAGCGCCTATCTCCTACAATGAGCAGTTCTTC
CASSPPLAPISYNEQFF
>TRBV7-9|TRBJ2-6|-|-
TGTGCCAGCAGCTTGGTGGTCCCTGGGGCCAACGTCCTGACTTTC
CASSLVVPGANVLTF
>TRBV3-1|TRBJ2-7|TRBD1|many
TGTGCCAGCAGCCGCCCCCCCGGGACAGGGGACTACGAGCAGTACTTC
CASSRPPGTGDYEQYF
>TRBV12-5|TRBJ2-1|-|-
TGTGCTAGTGGTTTGAGTCTCGGCCCCCACAATGAGCAGTTCTTC
CASGLSLGPHNEQFF
>TRBV12-3/TRBV12-4|TRBJ2-5|TRBD1|-
TGTGCCAGCAGTCGCGGACAGGGAGCCCAAGAGACCCAGTACTTC
CASSRGQGAQETQYF
>TRBV4-1|TRBJ2-1|-|once
TGCGCCAGCAGCCAAGCCCCGACCGTTAATGAGCAGTTCTTC
CASSQAPTVNEQFF
>TRBV5-1|TRBJ1-1|-|few
TGCGCCAGCAGCCAACGAGTGGGAGCTGATTCGGAAGCTTTCTTT
CASSQRVGADSEAFF
>TRBV2|TRBJ2-1|TRBD2|many
TGTGCCAGCAGTGAAGAAGCGGGAGGCTTCGATGAGCAGTTCTTC
CASSEEAGGFDEQFF
>TRBV20-1|TRBJ2-1|TRBD2|many
TGCAGTGCTAGAGATGGAGGGCTAGCGGGAGGGGGTGAGCAGTTCTTC
CSARDGGLAGGGEQFF
>TRBV28|TRBJ2-1|TRBD2|many
TGTGCCAGCAGACGGGGACTAGCCGACTACAATGAGCAGTTCTTC
CASRRGLADYNEQFF
>TRBV4-1|TRBJ2-7|TRBD2|-
TGCGCCAGCAGCCAAGGAGCTAGCGGATACGAGCAGTACTTC
CASSQGASGYEQYF
>TRBV6-6|TRBJ2-5|TRBD2|many
TGTGCCAGCAGTTACTCGGCTAGCGGGATGTCGAGGGAGACCCAGTACTTC
CASSYSASGMSRETQYF
>TRBV5-1|TRBJ2-2|-|few
TGCGCCAGCAGCTTGGATGGCGGGGAACTGTTTTTT
CASSLDGGELFF
>TRBV6-1|TRBJ2-4|-|-
TGTGCCACGTACCCCAAGCAGGGAGTAGCCAAAAACATTCAGTACTTC
CATYPKQGVAKNIQYF
>TRBV7-9|TRBJ1-4|TRBD1|many
TGTGCCAGCAGCACAGGGGACAGGGGAGGTGAAAAACTGTTTTTT
CASSTGDRGGEKLFF